These 22 T cell receptor beta chains originate from one sample sequenced in a study of T cells in Graves' hyperthyroidism and ophthalmopathy. Amplification targeted TCR beta CDR3 regions from RNA transcripts. The TCR CDR3 first-round RT-PCR relied on the HTBI primer set. In TCRdb, the multiplex PCR reads were re-called with MiXCR into one record per CDR3 protein. The data show approximately 260,000 distinct CDR3 sequences, over 12% seen once. The specimen was blood. The receptors here all came from a woman in her 50s with Graves' hyperthyroidism that later progressed to Graves' ophthalmopathy.

This clonotype was recorded many times. V gene TRBV20-1 combines with J gene TRBJ1-5; 8 bases line up with TRBD1. CDR1 and CDR2 (germline): DFQATT, SNEGSKA (reference sequence). This CDR3 has 16 amino acids. Losses at the gene ends were 3 bases for V and 3 bases for J; bases not matched to a gene: 10. The chain's CDR3 is CSASKPTGVDNQPQHF. CDR3 sequence (DNA): TGCAGTGCTAGTAAACCGACAGGGGTTGACAATCAGCCCCAGCATTTT.

The chain employs TRBV12-3 or TRBV12-4 and TRBJ1-2; no firm D call. Trimming removed 0 bases at V and 0 bases at J, with 14 bases between. The CDR3 covers 17 residues. As DNA, the CDR3 is TGTGCCAGCAGTTTAGCGCTAGGGAGGAACTCTAACTATGGCTACACCTTC. It codes for CASSLALGRNSNYGYTF.

This clonotype was counted at least ten times. V usage is TRBV7-9 and J usage is TRBJ2-1; D call uncertain. Germline assignment: CDR1 SEHNR and CDR2 FQNEAQ (reference sequence). Between the trimmed V and J ends, which lost 1 base and 10 bases, there was a span of 17 bases. The CDR3 is 15 residues long. CDR3 nucleotide sequence: TGTGCCAGCAGCTTAGTATTCGGTTTTGGGTCGGAGCAGTTCTTC. Encoded protein: CASSLVFGFGSEQFF.

This clonotype was recorded at least ten times. This chain joins TRBV7-3 and TRBJ2-3; D is ambiguous. Trimming shortened V by 5 bases and J by 2 bases, and 20 bases separated the two germline ends. The CDR3 runs to 17 residues. From germline, CDR1 is SGHTA and CDR2 FQGTGA. The CDR3 bases are TGTGCCAGCAGCACTTCCCCCCATATAGGAGACACAGATACGCAGTATTTT. Protein sequence: CASSTSPHIGDTDTQYF. Combining the CDR3 with reference TRBV7-3 and TRBJ2-3 gives the whole variable domain GAGVSQTPSNKVTEKGKYVELRCDPISGHTALYWYRQSLGQGPEFLIYFQGTGAADDSGLPNDRFFAVRPEGSVSTLKIQRTERGDSAVYLCASSTSPHIGDTDTQYFGPGTRLTVL.

This clonotype was seen only a few times. The V gene is TRBV4-1, the J gene TRBJ1-5; perhaps TRBD1 as D (6 bases). Trimming took off 4 bases at V and 3 bases at J, with 16 bases between the two ends. The CDR3 runs to 16 residues. Germline lookup yields CDR1 MGHRA and CDR2 YSYEKL. The CDR3 sequence: CASSRRTAESNQPQHF. Written as DNA, the CDR3 is TGCGCCAGCAGCCGTCGGACAGCGGAGTCCAATCAGCCCCAGCATTTT.

Many counts were recorded for this clonotype. V and J are TRBV5-1 and TRBJ2-7, with a weak D call TRBD1 (6 bases). Germline CDR1 is SGHRS and CDR2 is YFSETQ. V was trimmed by 3 bases and J by 6 bases, leaving 13 bases between them. This CDR3 is built from 13 residues. The CDR3 DNA reads TGCGCCAGCAGCTACCAGGGGACCGGCGAGCAGTACTTC. This gives the protein CASSYQGTGEQYF.

This clonotype appeared many times. The chain couples TRBV7-3 to TRBJ2-7, with TRBD1 matching over 8 bases. The V gene's germline CDR1 is SGHTA and CDR2 FQGTGA. V trimming: 0 bases; J trimming: 2 bases; junction bases outside the gene matches: 0. This CDR3 is 14 amino acids long. Written as DNA, the CDR3 is TGTGCCAGCAGCTTAACGACAGGGGCCTACGAGCAGTACTTC. Residues: CASSLTTGAYEQYF.

This clonotype was detected only a few times. The chain has TRBV13 and TRBJ1-2, with D tentatively TRBD1 (5 bases). The V end was cut by 0 bases, the J end by 8 bases, with 7 bases between. Germline V gene data show CDR1 as PRHDT and CDR2 as FYEKMQ (reference sequence). The CDR3 length is 12 residues. The CDR3 region has the DNA TGTGCCAGCAGCTTAGGAACAGGAGGCTACACCTTC. Translating it yields CASSLGTGGYTF.

Points on this clonotype: One end of the junction does not line up with germline, which may come from a read error. The chain is built from TRBV4-1 and TRBJ2-5, with D possibly being TRBD1 (6 bases). The CDR3 is 15 residues long. The germline CDR1 and CDR2 sequences are MGHRA and YSYEKL. The CDR3 protein is CATSQEVAQGETQYF. The CDR3 nucleotides are TGCGCCACCAGCCAAGAAGTTGCACAGGGAGAGACCCAGTACTTC.

The sample holds a few counts of this clonotype. Mismatch with germline at one junction end may stem from a read error. The chain joins TRBV12-3 or TRBV12-4 to TRBJ2-1, with 8 bases fitting TRBD2. The CDR3 totals 11 residues. CDR3 DNA: TGTGCCAGCAGTTCCCAGCGGGGGCGGGTCTTC. Encoded protein: CASSSQRGRVF.

Many counts were recorded for this clonotype. The V and J genes are TRBV28 and TRBJ1-5, with D possibly TRBD1 on 5 matching bases. Germline CDR1 is MDHEN and CDR2 is SYDVKM. The CDR3 covers 14 residues. The ends were cut back, 3 bases at V and 6 bases at J, with 12 bases in the middle. CDR3: CASSLGGTGQPQHF. Written as DNA, the CDR3 is TGTGCCAGCAGTTTGGGGGGGACGGGTCAGCCCCAGCATTTT.

Comments on this clonotype: The CDR3 does not end in the conserved phenylalanine or tryptophan, so this is likely a read error. J is TRBJ2-2 and V is TRBV7-3; D is possibly TRBD2 (6 bases). Germline V CDR1 and CDR2: SGHTA, FQGTGA. There are 13 residues in the CDR3. V lost 8 bases, J lost 6 bases, and 13 bases lay in between. The CDR3 coding sequence is TGTGCCAGCGGGCGGGGTGGTGCCGGGGAGCTGTTTCTT. It translates to CASGRGGAGELFL.

Points on this clonotype: A much larger clone is a single base away; this may be a read error. V gene TRBV30 combines with J gene TRBJ2-2; D perhaps matches TRBD1 (6 bases). CDR3 length: 16 residues. CDR1 and CDR2 (germline): GTSNPN, SVGIG (reference sequence). The CDR3 here is CAYLQRGTTGTGELSF. Here the CDR3 DNA reads TGTGCCTACCTACAGAGGGGGACGACGGGGACCGGGGAGCTGTCTTTT.

In its sample, this clonotype was seen many times. The chain uses TRBV7-3 and TRBJ2-2; 8 nucleotides match TRBD2. With 3 bases clipped from V and 4 bases from J, the junction kept 4 bases outside the gene matches. The CDR3 extends over 15 amino acids. Per the germline V gene, CDR1 is SGHTA and CDR2 is FQGTGA. The CDR3 region is CASSFAGRATGELFF. CDR3 in DNA: TGTGCCAGCAGCTTCGCCGGGAGGGCCACCGGGGAGCTGTTTTTT.

This clonotype came up many times. V usage is TRBV15 and J usage is TRBJ1-3, with a possible D match to TRBD1 (5 bases). This CDR3 is built from 18 residues. Germline V gives CDR1 LNHNV, CDR2 YYDKDF (reference sequence). Trimming shortened V by 0 bases and J by 2 bases, and 17 bases separated the two germline ends. This chain's CDR3 is CATSREGTGLSPGNTIYF. CDR3 DNA sequence: TGTGCCACCAGCAGAGAGGGCACAGGACTTAGCCCTGGAAACACCATATATTTT.

This clonotype has ten or more counts. CDR3 bases: TGCAGTGCTCCGAATCTAGCGGGAGAGACCCAGTACTTC. This encodes CSAPNLAGETQYF. The chain has TRBV20-1 and TRBJ2-5, with 8 bases that match TRBD2. J lost 4 bases, V lost 5 bases, and 6 bases had no gene match. Per germline, CDR1 DFQATT and CDR2 SNEGSKA (reference sequence). This CDR3 is built from 13 residues.

The chain has TRBV7-9 and TRBJ1-1; the D is unclear. Germline lookup yields CDR1 SEHNR and CDR2 FQNEAQ (reference sequence). Trimming removed 5 bases from V and 2 bases from J, with 15 bases in between. This CDR3 has 15 amino acids. CDR3 coding DNA: TGTGCCAGCAGCCCTCAGAGGGCGGCTAACACTGAAGCTTTCTTT. Residues: CASSPQRAANTEAFF.

This clonotype was observed many times. The gene calls are TRBV20-1 and TRBJ2-7; D is possibly TRBD2 (6 bases). The V gene's germline CDR1 is DFQATT and CDR2 SNEGSKA (reference sequence). The ends were cut back, 3 bases at V and 3 bases at J, with 6 bases in the middle. CDR3 size: 11 residues. As DNA, the CDR3 is TGCAGTGCTAGGGACTACTACGAGCAGTACTTC. It yields the protein CSARDYYEQYF.

The table lists this clonotype with many counts. DNA for the CDR3: TGTGCCAGCAGCTTAGGGGTGAGCGGGAGGAATACGCAGTATTTT. This encodes CASSLGVSGRNTQYF. The J gene is TRBJ2-3, the V gene TRBV7-8; TRBD2 matches 9 bases. Looked up from germline, CDR1 is SGHVS and CDR2 is FQNEAQ. The CDR3 totals 15 residues. V shed 1 base, J shed 7 bases, and the junction held 6 bases outside the gene matches.

This clonotype was counted between two and nine times. The V call is TRBV4-1, the J call TRBJ2-1, with D hard to call. Per the germline V gene, CDR1 is MGHRA and CDR2 is YSYEKL. Trimming pared 5 bases from V and 8 bases from J, leaving 25 bases between. The CDR3 length is 17 residues. Here the CDR3 DNA reads TGCGCCAGCAGCTCAGAAGGTGGCCTCCCCCCCGGCGATGAGCAGTTCTTC. Amino acids: CASSSEGGLPPGDEQFF.

Many counts were recorded for this clonotype. The chain is built from TRBV6-1 and TRBJ1-5; D unclear. Between the trimmed V and J ends, which lost 6 bases and 3 bases, there was a span of 15 bases. Germline CDR1 is MNHNS and CDR2 is SASEGT. The CDR3 extends over 15 amino acids. CDR3 in amino acids: CASRLSPYPNQPQHF. DNA for the CDR3: TGTGCCAGCAGACTTTCCCCGTACCCCAATCAGCCCCAGCATTTT.

This clonotype has a count of ten or more. The junction shows a germline mismatch at one end, possibly a read error. The J gene is TRBJ2-1, the V gene TRBV20-1, with D unresolved. Looked up from germline, CDR1 is DFQATT and CDR2 is SNEGSKA (reference sequence). This CDR3 has 14 amino acids. CDR3 protein: CSAREVASRDEQFF. As DNA, the CDR3 is TGCAGTGCTCGAGAGGTGGCTAGTCGTGATGAGCAGTTCTTC.